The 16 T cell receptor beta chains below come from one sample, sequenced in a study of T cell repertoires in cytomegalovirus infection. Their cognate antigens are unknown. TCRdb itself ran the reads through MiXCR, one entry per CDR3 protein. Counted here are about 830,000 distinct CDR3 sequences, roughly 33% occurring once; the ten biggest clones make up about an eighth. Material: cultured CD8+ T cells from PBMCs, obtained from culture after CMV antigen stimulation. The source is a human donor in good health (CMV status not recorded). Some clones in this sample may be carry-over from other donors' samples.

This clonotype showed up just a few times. The CDR3 DNA follows: TGTGCCAGCAGCCAAGGTAGGAGGTACACTGAAGCTTTCTTT. As protein: CASSQGRRYTEAFF. The V and J genes are TRBV28 and TRBJ1-1; D is undetermined. The CDR3 extends over 14 amino acids. V lost 6 bases and J lost 3, with 14 bases in between. The V gene's germline CDR1 is MDHEN and CDR2 SYDVKM.

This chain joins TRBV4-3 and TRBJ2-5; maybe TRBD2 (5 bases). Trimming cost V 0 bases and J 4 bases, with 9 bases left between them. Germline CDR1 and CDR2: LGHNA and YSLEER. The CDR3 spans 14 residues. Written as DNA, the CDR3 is TGCGCCAGCAGCCAAGATATGGGAGCAGAGACCCAGTACTTC. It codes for CASSQDMGAETQYF.

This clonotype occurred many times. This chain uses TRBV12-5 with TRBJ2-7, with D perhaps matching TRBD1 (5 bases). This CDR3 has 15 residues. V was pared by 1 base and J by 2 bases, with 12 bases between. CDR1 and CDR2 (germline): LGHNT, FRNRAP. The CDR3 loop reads CASGLGQTYPYEQYF. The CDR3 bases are TGTGCTAGTGGTTTGGGACAGACCTATCCCTACGAGCAGTACTTC. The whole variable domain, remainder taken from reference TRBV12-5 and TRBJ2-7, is DARVTQTPRHKVTEMGQEVTMRCQPILGHNTVFWYRQTMMQGLELLAYFRNRAPLDDSGMPKDRFSAEMPDATLATLKIQPSEPRDSAVYFCASGLGQTYPYEQYFGPGTRLTVT.

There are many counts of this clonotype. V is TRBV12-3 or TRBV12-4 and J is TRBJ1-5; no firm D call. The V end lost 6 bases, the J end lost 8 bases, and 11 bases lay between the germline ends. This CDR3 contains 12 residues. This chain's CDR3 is CASSYLGKPQHF. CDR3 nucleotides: TGTGCCAGCAGCTACCTGGGAAAGCCCCAGCATTTT.

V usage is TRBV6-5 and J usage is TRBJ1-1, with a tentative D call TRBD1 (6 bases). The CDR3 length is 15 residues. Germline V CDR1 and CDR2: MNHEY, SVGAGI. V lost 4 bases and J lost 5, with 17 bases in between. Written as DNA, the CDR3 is TGTGCCAGCAGTTGGGGATCACAGGGTAAAACTGAAGCTTTCTTT. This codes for CASSWGSQGKTEAFF.

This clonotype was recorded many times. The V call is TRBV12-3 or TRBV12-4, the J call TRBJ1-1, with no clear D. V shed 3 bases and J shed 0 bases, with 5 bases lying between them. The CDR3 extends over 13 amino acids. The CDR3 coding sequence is TGTGCCAGCAGTTTCCCCATGAACACTGAAGCTTTCTTT. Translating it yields CASSFPMNTEAFF.

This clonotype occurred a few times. This CDR3 is CASSQEVLNEQFF. The CDR3 bases are TGTGCCAGCAGCCAAGAGGTCCTCAATGAGCAGTTCTTC. The rearrangement uses TRBV14 and TRBJ2-1; D not resolved. The CDR3 is 13 residues long. Germline V gene data show CDR1 as SGHDN and CDR2 as FVKESK. The V end was cut by 0 bases, the J end by 6 bases, with 6 bases between.

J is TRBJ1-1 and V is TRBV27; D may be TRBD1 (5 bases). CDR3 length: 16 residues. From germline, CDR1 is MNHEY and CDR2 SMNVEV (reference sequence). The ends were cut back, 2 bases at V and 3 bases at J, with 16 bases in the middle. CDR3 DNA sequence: TGTGCCAGCAGTTTAAATCGGGTCAGGGCGGACACTGAAGCTTTCTTT. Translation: CASSLNRVRADTEAFF.

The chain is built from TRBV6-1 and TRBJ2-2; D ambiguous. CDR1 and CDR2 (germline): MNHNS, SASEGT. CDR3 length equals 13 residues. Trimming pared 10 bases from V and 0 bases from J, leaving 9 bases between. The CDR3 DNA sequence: TGTGCCATCTGGGCTCCGAACACCGGGGAGCTGTTTTTT. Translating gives CAIWAPNTGELFF.

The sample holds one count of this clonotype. Here the CDR3 reads CSARSLGCEEQFF. The CDR3 nucleotides read TGCAGTGCTAGGAGTCTAGGGTGCGAAGAGCAGTTCTTC. The chain has TRBV20-1 and TRBJ2-1; the D is unclear. This CDR3 has 13 amino acids. Per germline, CDR1 DFQATT and CDR2 SNEGSKA (reference sequence). Between the trimmed V and J ends, which lost 3 bases and 10 bases, there was a span of 16 bases.

The CDR3 loop reads CASSEALAGGGFHWDEQFF. CDR3 coding DNA: TGTGCCAGCAGTGAAGCGTTGGCGGGCGGGGGCTTCCATTGGGATGAGCAGTTCTTC. The chain couples TRBV2 to TRBJ2-1, with a weak D call TRBD2 (7 bases). Trimming stripped 0 bases from V and 8 bases from J, with 26 bases between. The CDR3 runs to 19 residues. Per germline, CDR1 SNHLY and CDR2 FYNNEI.

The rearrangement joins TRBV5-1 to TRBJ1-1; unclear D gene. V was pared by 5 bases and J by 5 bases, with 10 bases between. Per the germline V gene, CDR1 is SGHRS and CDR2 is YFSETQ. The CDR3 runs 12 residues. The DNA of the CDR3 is TGCGCCAGCAGATACGACTTGACTGAAGCTTTCTTT. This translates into CASRYDLTEAFF. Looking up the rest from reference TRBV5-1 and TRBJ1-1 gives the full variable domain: KAGVTQTPRYLIKTRGQQVTLSCSPISGHRSVSWYQQTPGQGLQFLFEYFSETQRNKGNFPGRFSGRQFSNSRSEMNVSTLELGDSALYLCASRYDLTEAFFGQGTRLTVV.

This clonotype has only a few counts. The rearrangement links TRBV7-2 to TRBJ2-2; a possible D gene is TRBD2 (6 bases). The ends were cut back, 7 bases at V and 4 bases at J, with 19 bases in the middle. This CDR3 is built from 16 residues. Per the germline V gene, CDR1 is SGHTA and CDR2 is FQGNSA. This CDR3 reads CASNFFGGRGTGELFF. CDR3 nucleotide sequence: TGTGCCAGCAACTTCTTCGGGGGTCGAGGCACCGGGGAGCTGTTTTTT.

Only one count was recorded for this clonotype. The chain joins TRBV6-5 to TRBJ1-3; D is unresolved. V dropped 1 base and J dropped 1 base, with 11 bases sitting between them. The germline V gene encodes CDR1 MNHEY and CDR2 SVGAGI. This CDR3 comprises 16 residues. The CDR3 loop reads CASSYLPGRSGNTIYF. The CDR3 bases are TGTGCCAGCAGTTACTTACCGGGGAGGTCTGGAAACACCATATATTTT.

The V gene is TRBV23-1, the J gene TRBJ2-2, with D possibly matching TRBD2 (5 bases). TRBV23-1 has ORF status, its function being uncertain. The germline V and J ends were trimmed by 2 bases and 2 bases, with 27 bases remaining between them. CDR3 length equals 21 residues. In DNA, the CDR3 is TGCGCCAGCAGTCAAATCGGGAAGGCTTGCAGCTCCTCCACAAACACCGGGGAGCTGTTTTTT. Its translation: CASSQIGKACSSSTNTGELFF.

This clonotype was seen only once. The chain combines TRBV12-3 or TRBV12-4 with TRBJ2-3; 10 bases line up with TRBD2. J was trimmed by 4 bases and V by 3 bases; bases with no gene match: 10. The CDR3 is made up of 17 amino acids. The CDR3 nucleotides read TGTGCCAGCAGTTTCCTAGCGGGGGCCAACTTTCCAGATACGCAGTATTTT. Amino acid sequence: CASSFLAGANFPDTQYF.